The 21 T cell receptor beta chains below were found in one sample sequenced in a study of T cells in Graves' hyperthyroidism and ophthalmopathy. The TCR beta CDR3 regions underwent amplification using RNA transcripts as the source. With the HTBI primer set, the TCR CDR3 went through a first round of RT-PCR. Using its own MiXCR run on the multiplex PCR reads, TCRdb lists one record per CDR3 protein. The table has roughly 500,000 distinct CDR3 sequences, around 43% seen once. Sequencing was performed on peripheral blood or thyroid tissue (not recorded which). The receptors shown here come from an adult woman with Graves' disease, either hyperthyroidism or ophthalmopathy (not recorded which).

Remarks on this clonotype: Given a much more abundant clone one base away, this may be a read error. The rearrangement links TRBV5-1 to TRBJ2-7; D tentatively reads TRBD1 or TRBD2 (5 bases each). The germline CDR1 and CDR2 sequences are SGHRS and YFSETQ. V lost 5 bases and J lost 4, with 13 bases in between. The length of the CDR3 is 13 residues. The CDR3 DNA reads TGCGCCAGCAGTAACGACAGAGGGTACGAGCAGTACTTC. Protein product: CASSNDRGYEQYF.

In its sample, this clonotype was seen many times. The V call is TRBV11-2, the J call TRBJ2-2; D is unclear. The germline V gene encodes CDR1 SGHAT and CDR2 FQNNGV. The CDR3 is 14 amino acids. V lost 0 bases and J lost 5, with 7 bases in between. DNA of the CDR3: TGTGCCAGCAGCTTAGATCTTGGTACCGGGGAGCTGTTTTTT. Amino acids: CASSLDLGTGELFF.

This clonotype appeared a few times. J is TRBJ2-7 and V is TRBV10-2; D is perhaps TRBD1 (5 bases). CDR3 length: 15 residues. The V end was cut by 2 bases, the J end by 2 bases, with 13 bases between. Germline loops: CDR1 WSHSY, CDR2 SAAADI. The CDR3 bases are TGCGCCAGCAGTGAGAGTCCGGACAATACCTACGAGCAGTACTTC. Amino acid sequence: CASSESPDNTYEQYF.

This clonotype was seen repeatedly, ten times or more. It is likely a read error, because the conserved phenylalanine at the end of the CDR3 is missing. It is unclear where the CDR3 begins or ends on the DNA, so no DNA is shown, and the CDR3 is as TCRdb lists it. The chain employs TRBV20-1 and TRBJ2-5; the table's D call, TRBD2, has no DNA check behind it. The CDR3 region is 9 residues in length, termini included. The germline V gene has CDR1 DFQATT and CDR2 SNEGSKA (reference sequence). The CDR3 is CSASGSSLL.

Worth noting for this clonotype: Because the CDR3 is missing its conserved closing phenylalanine or tryptophan, this is likely a read error. No DNA is shown, since the ends of the CDR3 on it are uncertain; the CDR3 is the one TCRdb lists. This chain links TRBV11-2 with TRBJ1-3; the D segment call TRBD1 is taken from the table without a DNA check. The CDR3 extends over 8 residues, inclusive of both ends. Germline-derived CDR1 and CDR2 are SGHAT and FQNNGV. This CDR3 is CASSGTGA.

The chain employs TRBV2 and TRBJ1-5; a possible D gene is TRBD1 (6 bases). The length of the CDR3 is 13 residues. Trimming cost V 2 bases and J 15 bases, with 17 bases left between them. Germline CDR1 is SNHLY and CDR2 is FYNNEI. The CDR3 region is CASSETYRVRRHF. The CDR3 nucleotides read TGTGCCAGCAGTGAAACCTACAGGGTCCGGCGGCATTTT.

This clonotype has a count of ten or more. The rearrangement joins TRBV7-9 to TRBJ1-1, with D possibly being TRBD1 (6 bases). Germline V gene sequence: CDR1 SEHNR, CDR2 FQNEAQ (reference sequence). The CDR3 has 11 amino acids. Trimming shortened V by 11 bases and J by 1 base, and 8 bases separated the two germline ends. CDR3 sequence reads: CASDRNTEAFF. CDR3 sequence (DNA): TGTGCCTCGGACAGGAACACTGAAGCTTTCTTT.

This clonotype was observed at least ten times. The rearrangement joins TRBV6-6 to TRBJ1-2; 7 bases line up with TRBD1. The germline gives CDR1 MNHNY, CDR2 SVGAGI (reference sequence). This CDR3 has 13 residues. V lost 6 bases and J lost 7; bases outside the gene matches: 8. The CDR3 loop is CASRRQGDSGYTF. CDR3 bases: TGTGCCAGCAGAAGACAGGGAGATTCTGGCTACACCTTC.

This rearrangement joins TRBV5-6 to TRBJ2-7; D perhaps matches TRBD2 (6 bases). The V gene lost 1 base and the J gene lost 2 bases, with 13 bases spanning the gap. This CDR3 contains 15 residues. CDR1 SGHDT and CDR2 YYEEEE come from the germline V gene. CDR3 region: CASSLLGGETYEQYF. DNA of the CDR3: TGTGCCAGCAGCTTGCTTGGAGGGGAAACCTACGAGCAGTACTTC. Variable domain in full (rest from reference TRBV5-6 and TRBJ2-7): DAGVTQSPTHLIKTRGQQVTLRCSPKSGHDTVSWYQQALGQGPQFIFQYYEEEERQRGNFPDRFSGHQFPNYSSELNVNALLLGDSALYLCASSLLGGETYEQYFGPGTRLTVT.

This clonotype was seen at least ten times. The rearrangement uses TRBV7-2 and TRBJ2-7; tentatively, D is TRBD1 or TRBD2 (6 bases each). The germline V and J ends were trimmed by 1 base and 2 bases, with 12 bases remaining between them. The CDR3 is 15 residues long. CDR1 is SGHTA, CDR2 FQGNSA, per germline. The CDR3 nucleotides are TGTGCCAGCAGCTTAGAAAAGGGGGGTACCTACGAGCAGTACTTC. Amino acids: CASSLEKGGTYEQYF.

In DNA form, the CDR3 reads TGTGCCACCTGGGGACTAGCGGGAAACACCATATATTTT. It is translated as CATWGLAGNTIYF. This chain uses TRBV10-3 with TRBJ1-3, with a tentative D call TRBD1 (5 bases). Germline values: CDR1 ENHRY, CDR2 SYGVKD. Deletions cut 10 bases from V and 4 bases from J, with 14 bases between. This CDR3 spans 13 amino acids.

This clonotype was recorded once. The junction departs from germline at one end; a sequencing error may be responsible. V usage is TRBV9 and J usage is TRBJ1-1; 8 bases fit TRBD1. The germline V gene encodes CDR1 SGDLS and CDR2 YYNGEE. There are 15 residues in the CDR3. The CDR3 coding sequence is TGTGCCAGCAGCGTCTGGACAGGGAGGAACACTGAAGCTTTCTTC. The encoded protein is CASSVWTGRNTEAFF. The complete variable domain, with remaining parts taken from reference TRBV9 and TRBJ1-1, reads DSGVTQTPKHLITATGQRVTLRCSPRSGDLSVYWYQQSLDQGLQFLIQYYNGEERAKGNILERFSAQQFPDLHSELNLSSLELGDSALYFCASSVWTGRNTEAFFGQGTRLTVV.

The gene calls are TRBV20-1 and TRBJ2-7; 9 bases are shared with TRBD2. V gave up 2 bases and J gave up 3 bases; unmatched junction bases: 5. CDR1 is DFQATT, CDR2 SNEGSKA, per germline (reference sequence). The CDR3 has 14 residues. The CDR3 reads CSARSVAGVYEQYF. As DNA, the CDR3 is TGCAGTGCTAGATCGGTAGCGGGAGTCTACGAGCAGTACTTC.

Points on this clonotype: Here the CDR3 omits its conserved ending phenylalanine or tryptophan, so a read error is the likely source. The V call is TRBV25-1, the J call TRBJ1-2; D remains unclear. Trimming cost V 6 bases and J 0 bases, with 14 bases left between them. Germline lookup yields CDR1 MGHDK and CDR2 SYGVNS. CDR3 size: 15 residues. The CDR3 loop is CASSPWALANYGYTY. The CDR3 region has the DNA TGTGCCAGCAGCCCCTGGGCCTTAGCTAACTATGGCTACACCTAC.

V usage is TRBV10-3 and J usage is TRBJ1-5; no firm D call. V was shortened by 3 bases and J by 4 bases, with 13 bases between the two germline ends. Germline CDR1 is ENHRY and CDR2 is SYGVKD. The CDR3 runs 15 residues. CDR3 sequence (DNA): TGTGCCATCAGTGATGGGGAAGGAATGAATCAGCCCCAGCATTTT. The encoded protein is CAISDGEGMNQPQHF.

The CDR3 DNA reads as TGCAGCGTCCGACTAGCGGGAGGCCACGAGCAGTACTTC. This codes for CSVRLAGGHEQYF. The genes are TRBV29-1 and TRBJ2-7, with 13 bases fitting TRBD2. This CDR3 contains 13 residues. Germline CDR1 SQVTM, CDR2 ANQGSEA. The V segment lost 6 bases and the J segment 5 bases; nucleotides outside the gene matches: 4.

The genes are TRBV5-1 and TRBJ2-7; 9 nucleotides line up with TRBD1. This CDR3 has 13 residues. CDR1 and CDR2 (germline): SGHRS, YFSETQ. With V trimmed by 4 bases and J by 6 bases, 5 bases remained unmatched. DNA of the CDR3: TGCGCCAGCAGCCCGGACAGGGGCGGCGAGCAGTACTTC. Protein: CASSPDRGGEQYF.

This clonotype was detected once. This may be a read error: a much more frequent sequence differs by one nucleotide. The chain carries TRBV7-9 and TRBJ2-7, with TRBD1 matching over 9 bases. The CDR3 totals 16 residues. CDR1 and CDR2 from the germline V gene are SEHNR and FQNEAQ (reference sequence). After removal of 5 bases from V and 3 bases from J, the junction contained 11 bases not matched to a gene. Here the CDR3 DNA reads TGTGCCAGCAGCCACCGGGACAGGGTGTTTCTCTACGAGCAGTACTTC. Translation gives CASSHRDRVFLYEQYF.

This clonotype was seen many times. J is TRBJ2-7 and V is TRBV7-9; 11 bases are shared with TRBD2. Trimming removed 4 bases from V and 5 bases from J; junction bases left unmatched: 10. The CDR3 loop spans 16 amino acids. The germline V gene has CDR1 SEHNR and CDR2 FQNEAQ (reference sequence). CDR3 in amino acids: CASSYVILAGGNEQYF. The DNA for the CDR3 is TGTGCCAGCAGCTACGTAATTCTAGCGGGAGGCAACGAGCAGTACTTC.

Many counts were recorded for this clonotype. The rearrangement joins TRBV15 to TRBJ2-7; possibly TRBD1 for D (6 bases). CDR3 length equals 15 residues. CDR1 is LNHNV, CDR2 YYDKDF, per germline (reference sequence). Trimming removed 0 bases from V and 2 bases from J, with 11 bases in between. The CDR3 reads CATSRDPQGTYEQYF. Written as DNA, the CDR3 is TGTGCCACCAGCAGAGACCCACAGGGAACCTACGAGCAGTACTTC.

At least ten counts were recorded for this clonotype. This chain joins TRBV5-1 and TRBJ2-2; possibly TRBD1 for D (6 bases). Per the germline V gene, CDR1 is SGHRS and CDR2 is YFSETQ. The CDR3 is 14 residues long. V lost 0 bases and J lost 7, with 10 bases in between. The CDR3 is CASSLGQAYGELFF. In DNA, the CDR3 is TGCGCCAGCAGCTTGGGACAGGCCTACGGGGAGCTGTTTTTT. Combining the CDR3 with reference TRBV5-1 and TRBJ2-2 gives the whole variable domain KAGVTQTPRYLIKTRGQQVTLSCSPISGHRSVSWYQQTPGQGLQFLFEYFSETQRNKGNFPGRFSGRQFSNSRSEMNVSTLELGDSALYLCASSLGQAYGELFFGEGSRLTVL.